This T cell receptor (beta chain) was sequenced during a study of control samples from healthy donors and cancer patients (dated by TCRdb to 2020 to 2021). Libraries came from the immunoSEQ multiplex PCR assay. Drawn from immuneACCESS, this table holds only the in-frame rearrangements with V and J called that TCRdb kept. Clones are partly lost; checked studies trace under half to an unresolved V gene and leave the rest unexplained. A total of about 51,000 clones appear in this sample, roughly 87% of them only once. The top ten constitute roughly 1.4% of the sample. V lost 0 bases and J lost 11 bases; the stretch between them is 13 bases long. The germline V gene (reference sequence) sets CDR1 to LGHDT and CDR2 to YNNKEL. Reading from cysteine to phenylalanine, the CDR3 counts 13 amino acids. Only the CDR3 part of the read is kept: 39 bases, read in frame from the first base. A note on this clone: What antigen it recognizes has not been identified. Nothing much larger sits one base from this clone, and base qualities are not available.

Specimen: PBMCs. This receptor was identified in a man aged 35 to 55 with colorectal cancer. Recombination joined TRBV3-1 (or the pseudogene TRBV3-2) with TRBJ1-1, with no confident D gene call. The CDR3 protein is CASSQDRGGPAFF. The DNA is as follows: TGTGCCAGCAGCCAAGACAGAGGCGGCCCGGCTTTCTTT.